Following are 28 T cell receptor beta chains from one sample sequenced in a study of CD8+ T cells in alopecia areata. After isolation, RNA underwent reverse transcription to generate cDNA as the sequencing template. Sequencing was performed with immunoSEQ multiplex PCR; in TCRdb, only in-frame clones are kept and a portion is missing. Of 140,000 to 150,000 clones in the sample, around 87% were seen once. Sample: CD8+ T cells sorted from blood, taken at week 0. The receptors shown here come from a human donor with alopecia areata.

This clone is a singleton in its sample. The V call is TRBV25-1, the J call TRBJ2-1, with D possibly being TRBD2 (6 bases). The CDR3 is made up of 13 amino acids. CDR1 is MGHDK and CDR2 is SYGVNS in the germline V gene. Trimming removed 7 bases from V and 3 bases from J, with 10 bases in between. CDR3 sequence reads: CASMRTNYNEQFF. The CDR3 DNA reads as TGTGCCAGCATGCGGACTAACTACAATGAGCAGTTCTTC.

The V call is TRBV10-2, the J call TRBJ2-7; 9 bases align to TRBD2. This CDR3 comprises 15 residues. V lost 2 bases, J lost 3 bases, and 5 bases stayed unmatched. In germline, CDR1 is WSHSY, CDR2 SAAADI. CDR3 in amino acids: CASSEPPTSGYEQYF. In DNA, the CDR3 is TGCGCCAGCAGTGAGCCACCGACTAGCGGCTACGAGCAGTACTTC.

The chain employs TRBV7-2 and TRBJ2-3; 7 bases line up with TRBD2. This CDR3 contains 16 residues. V was clipped by 5 bases and J by 0 bases; unmatched bases: 8. Germline V gene lookup returns CDR1 SGHTA and CDR2 FQGNSA. The CDR3 nucleotides are TGTGCCAGCAGCGGGGGGGTAGCGGCAAGCACAGATACGCAGTATTTT. Its translation: CASSGGVAASTDTQYF.

The chain carries TRBV23-1 and TRBJ1-2; a weak D match, TRBD1 (6 bases). TRBV23-1 is labeled an ORF, and its function is uncertain. The CDR3 is 15 amino acids. V shed 8 bases and J shed 0 bases, with 16 bases lying between them. CDR3 sequence reads: CASFPGEEANYGYTF. The CDR3 DNA follows: TGCGCCAGCTTCCCAGGGGAAGAAGCTAACTATGGCTACACCTTC.

This CDR3 is CASSYAGVHEQYF. The CDR3 nucleotides read TGTGCCAGCAGTTACGCGGGAGTCCACGAGCAGTACTTC. The chain employs TRBV6-5 and TRBJ2-7; 7 bases map to TRBD2. The germline V gene has CDR1 MNHEY and CDR2 SVGAGI. After removal of 2 bases from V and 5 bases from J, the junction contained 3 bases not matched to a gene. The length of the CDR3 is 13 residues.

This clone showed up just once. The chain combines TRBV10-3 with TRBJ2-1; D not resolved. The CDR3 contains 17 residues. Germline-derived CDR1 and CDR2 are ENHRY and SYGVKD. Trimming pared 0 bases from V and 5 bases from J, leaving 17 bases between. CDR3 sequence reads: CAISESERPGYDNEQFF. CDR3 in DNA: TGTGCCATCAGTGAGTCGGAGCGACCCGGATATGACAATGAGCAGTTCTTC.

The V and J genes are TRBV30 and TRBJ2-2; no reliable D call. V was pared by 7 bases and J by 6 bases, with 6 bases between. The CDR3 is made up of 10 amino acids. The germline CDR1 and CDR2 sequences are GTSNPN and SVGIG (reference sequence). As DNA, the CDR3 is TGTGCCTACCATTCCGGGGAGCTGTTTTTT. It specifies CAYHSGELFF. Filled out from reference TRBV30 and TRBJ2-2, the complete variable domain reads SQTIHQWPATLVQPVGSPLSLECTVEGTSNPNLYWYRQAAGRGLQLLFYSVGIGQISSEVPQNLSASRPQDRQFILSSKKLLLSDSGFYLCAYHSGELFFGEGSRLTVL.

With respect to this clone: Other DNA sequences in this specimen translate into the identical CDR3. The rearrangement links TRBV11-2 to TRBJ2-7; 9 nucleotides line up with TRBD2. The CDR3 is made up of 16 amino acids. Germline loops: CDR1 SGHAT, CDR2 FQNNGV. Losses at the gene ends were 1 base for V and 0 bases for J; bases not matched to a gene: 4. The CDR3 protein is CASSLVTSGPSYEQYF. In nucleotides, the CDR3 is TGTGCCAGCAGCTTAGTAACTAGCGGGCCCTCCTACGAGCAGTACTTC.

V gene TRBV29-1 combines with J gene TRBJ1-2; TRBD1 is a possible D gene (5 bases). CDR1 is SQVTM and CDR2 is ANQGSEA in the germline V gene. CDR3 length equals 11 residues. Trimming took off 2 bases at V and 8 bases at J, with 9 bases between the two ends. This CDR3 reads CSVEFGAGYTF. CDR3 in DNA: TGCAGCGTTGAATTTGGGGCCGGCTACACCTTC. Drawing the rest from reference TRBV29-1 and TRBJ1-2, the complete variable domain is SAVISQKPSRDICQRGTSLTIQCQVDSQVTMMFWYRQQPGQSLTLIATANQGSEATYESGFVIDKFPISRPNLTFSTLTVSNMSPEDSSIYLCSVEFGAGYTFGSGTRLTVV.

This chain uses TRBV29-1 with TRBJ2-1, with 8 bases identical to TRBD2. This CDR3 contains 14 residues. The V segment lost 3 bases and the J segment 7 bases; nucleotides outside the gene matches: 8. Germline assignment: CDR1 SQVTM and CDR2 ANQGSEA. The CDR3 DNA is TGCAGCGTTGACGGCGGGAGGCTCTATAATGAGCAGTTCTTC. Encoded protein: CSVDGGRLYNEQFF.

The chain uses TRBV9 and TRBJ1-2, with D possibly being TRBD1 (5 bases). The germline V gene has CDR1 SGDLS and CDR2 YYNGEE. The CDR3 has 15 amino acids. The ends were cut back, 4 bases at V and 2 bases at J, with 15 bases in the middle. CDR3 sequence: CASSPYRQLNYGYTF. The DNA for the CDR3 is TGTGCCAGCAGCCCTTACAGGCAACTGAACTATGGCTACACCTTC.

This clone was seen a single time. The V and J genes are TRBV29-1 and TRBJ2-5; D call uncertain. The J call is uncertain, as TRBJ2-7 better fits the DNA end. Looked up from germline, CDR1 is SQVTM and CDR2 is ANQGSEA. The CDR3 runs 12 residues. CDR3 protein: CSVETAHYEQYF. The CDR3 bases are TGCAGCGTTGAAACAGCCCACTACGAGCAGTACTTC.

The chain couples TRBV2 to TRBJ2-7; 7 bases map to TRBD1. The CDR3 is made up of 16 amino acids. From germline, CDR1 is SNHLY and CDR2 FYNNEI. Trimming took 5 bases from V and 1 from J; bases not matched to a gene: 11. The CDR3, as DNA: TGTGCCAGCAGTATCAATAAGGGACAGAGGTCCTACGAGCAGTACTTC. As protein: CASSINKGQRSYEQYF.

In DNA, the CDR3 is TGTGCCAGCAGTGAAGCCCAGGGGGGCTATGGCTACACCTTC. Its translation is CASSEAQGGYGYTF. The chain recombines TRBV6-1 with TRBJ1-2; 7 bases agree with TRBD1. J gave up 4 bases and V 0 bases, and 2 bases lay outside the gene matches. The CDR3 has 14 residues. CDR1 and CDR2 from the germline V gene are MNHNS and SASEGT.

This clone appeared a single time. This rearrangement joins TRBV27 to TRBJ2-2; 8 nucleotides line up with TRBD2. Germline-derived CDR1 and CDR2 are MNHEY and SMNVEV (reference sequence). The CDR3 runs 17 residues. Trimming took 5 bases from V and 3 from J; bases not matched to a gene: 11. In DNA form, the CDR3 reads TGTGCCAGCAGTGCTTCCCGGGAGGGTGGTTACACCGGGGAGCTGTTTTTT. Translation: CASSASREGGYTGELFF.

V and J are TRBV5-6 and TRBJ2-7, with 10 bases identical to TRBD1. After removal of 3 bases from V and 2 bases from J, the junction contained 5 bases not matched to a gene. This CDR3 spans 15 amino acids. The germline CDR1 and CDR2 sequences are SGHDT and YYEEEE. Here the CDR3 reads CASSWGTGATYEQYF. The DNA for the CDR3 is TGTGCCAGCAGCTGGGGGACAGGGGCAACCTACGAGCAGTACTTC.

This clone has only one observation. The chain joins TRBV9 to TRBJ2-3; the D gene is possibly TRBD1 (6 bases). The CDR3 runs to 16 residues. The germline V and J ends were trimmed by 4 bases and 0 bases, with 15 bases remaining between them. The germline V gene has CDR1 SGDLS and CDR2 YYNGEE. The CDR3 loop reads CASSPTQGLSTDTQYF. In DNA, the CDR3 is TGTGCCAGCAGCCCAACACAGGGTCTTAGCACAGATACGCAGTATTTT.

This CDR3 reads CASSLHPPGGSLTGELFF. In nucleotides, the CDR3 is TGTGCCAGCAGCCTCCACCCACCAGGGGGATCTCTCACCGGGGAGCTGTTTTTT. This chain uses TRBV14 with TRBJ2-2, with 7 bases lining up with TRBD1. The V gene end was trimmed by 4 bases and the J gene end by 4 bases; junction bases not matched to a gene: 15. CDR1 SGHDN and CDR2 FVKESK come from the germline V gene. This CDR3 is built from 18 residues.

This chain links TRBV7-9 with TRBJ2-4, with a tentative D call TRBD1 (6 bases). CDR1 SEHNR and CDR2 FQNEAQ come from the germline V gene (reference sequence). The CDR3 extends over 13 amino acids. Trimming cost V 5 bases and J 7 bases, with 12 bases left between them. The CDR3: CASSPRGLNIQYF. CDR3 nucleotide sequence: TGTGCCAGCAGCCCCAGGGGTTTGAACATTCAGTACTTC.

V gene TRBV6-5 combines with J gene TRBJ2-1; D is unresolved. V shed 0 bases and J shed 6 bases, with 15 bases lying between them. The CDR3 length is 16 residues. CDR1 and CDR2 (germline): MNHEY, SVGAGI. The CDR3 DNA reads TGTGCCAGCAGTTACTCCCCCGACAACTCGGGCAATGAGCAGTTCTTC. Amino acids: CASSYSPDNSGNEQFF.

The genes are TRBV7-9 and TRBJ2-7; TRBD1 agrees at 7 bases. The CDR3 loop spans 15 amino acids. Germline loops: CDR1 SEHNR, CDR2 FQNEAQ (reference sequence). Trimming took 5 bases from V and 2 from J; bases not matched to a gene: 9. The DNA for the CDR3 is TGTGCCAGCAGCCTAACCGGGACAGATACCTACGAGCAGTACTTC. Translating gives CASSLTGTDTYEQYF.

The DNA of the CDR3 is TGTGCCAGCCACAACACCGGGGAGCTGTTTTTT. It encodes CASHNTGELFF. The chain links TRBV28 to TRBJ2-2; D remains ambiguous. Per germline, CDR1 MDHEN and CDR2 SYDVKM. Trimming took 8 bases from V and 2 from J, leaving 3 bases between them. The CDR3 is 11 amino acids.

The chain has TRBV10-3 and TRBJ2-3, with a possible D match to TRBD1 (6 bases). V was clipped by 6 bases and J by 4 bases, with 8 bases between them. Germline CDR1 ENHRY, CDR2 SYGVKD. CDR3 size: 12 residues. This CDR3 is CAISTGPDTQYF. The CDR3 DNA follows: TGTGCCATCAGCACAGGGCCAGATACGCAGTATTTT.

The J gene is TRBJ2-7, the V gene TRBV27; a possible D gene is TRBD1 (5 bases). CDR1 is MNHEY, CDR2 SMNVEV, per germline (reference sequence). CDR3 length: 13 residues. V was pared by 6 bases and J by 4 bases, with 13 bases between. The CDR3 DNA follows: TGTGCCAGCAGACCAGGGAATCGGTACGAGCAGTACTTC. Translating gives CASRPGNRYEQYF.

This clone was detected only once. The chain has TRBV14 and TRBJ2-6, with D unclear. The germline gives CDR1 SGHDN, CDR2 FVKESK. V shed 0 bases and J shed 0 bases, with 15 bases lying between them. The CDR3 covers 19 residues. DNA for the CDR3: TGTGCCAGCAGCCAAGATCGCGGCAAAGCTTTCTCTGGGGCCAACGTCCTGACTTTC. The encoded protein is CASSQDRGKAFSGANVLTF.

The chain links TRBV6-5 to TRBJ2-7; D uncertain. V was pared by 2 bases and J by 2 bases, with 16 bases between. This CDR3 contains 16 residues. The germline gives CDR1 MNHEY, CDR2 SVGAGI. CDR3 loop: CASSYRADVPTYEQYF. The CDR3 region has the DNA TGTGCCAGCAGTTACAGGGCTGATGTTCCAACCTACGAGCAGTACTTC.

This chain uses TRBV30 with TRBJ2-7; 9 bases are a match to TRBD1. The length of the CDR3 is 12 residues. CDR1 is GTSNPN and CDR2 is SVGIG in the germline V gene (reference sequence). The V gene end was trimmed by 7 bases and the J gene end by 3 bases; junction bases not matched to a gene: 4. DNA for the CDR3: TGTGCCTCCCGGGACAGGGTCTACGAGCAGTACTTC. Protein product: CASRDRVYEQYF. Variable domain in full (rest from reference TRBV30 and TRBJ2-7): SQTIHQWPATLVQPVGSPLSLECTVEGTSNPNLYWYRQAAGRGLQLLFYSVGIGQISSEVPQNLSASRPQDRQFILSSKKLLLSDSGFYLCASRDRVYEQYFGPGTRLTVT.

The chain uses TRBV9 and TRBJ2-5; D not resolved. This CDR3 has 12 amino acids. Germline V CDR1 and CDR2: SGDLS, YYNGEE. With 4 bases removed from V and 0 bases from J, the gap between germline ends came to 4 bases. The CDR3 DNA follows: TGTGCCAGCAGCCCCAACCAAGAGACCCAGTACTTC. This translates into CASSPNQETQYF. The variable domain in full, with the rest retrieved from reference TRBV9 and TRBJ2-5, is DSGVTQTPKHLITATGQRVTLRCSPRSGDLSVYWYQQSLDQGLQFLIQYYNGEERAKGNILERFSAQQFPDLHSELNLSSLELGDSALYFCASSPNQETQYFGPGTRLLVL.